Each of the 27 T cell receptor beta chains below was sequenced from the same sample in a study of blood T cell repertoires in COVID-19. Sequencing used immunoSEQ multiplex PCR; TCRdb keeps in-frame clones, though not all of them. This sample has under 200,000 clones, with 90% found just once. The material sequenced was peripheral blood. These receptors originate from a man aged 50 to 59 with acute or convalescent COVID-19.

The chain combines TRBV28 with TRBJ2-1; 15 nucleotides align to TRBD2. The junction had 13 bases not matched to a gene; V was cut back by 4 bases and J by 12 bases. The CDR3 spans 17 residues. In germline, CDR1 is MDHEN, CDR2 SYDVKM. CDR3 amino acids: CASSSSGTSGRSRAQFF. CDR3 sequence (DNA): TGTGCCAGCAGTTCCTCCGGGACTAGCGGGAGGTCCCGGGCGCAGTTCTTC.

The chain uses TRBV24-1 and TRBJ2-5; 7 nucleotides line up with TRBD2. Unmatched junction bases numbered 3, after V lost 6 bases and J lost 3 bases. The CDR3 is made up of 13 amino acids. Germline-derived CDR1 and CDR2 are KGHDR and SFDVKD. CDR3 nucleotide sequence: TGTGCCACCAGTCGGGGGAGGGAAGAGACCCAGTACTTC. Translated: CATSRGREETQYF.

This clone was recorded only once. The chain uses TRBV6-1 and TRBJ2-7; 11 bases are shared with TRBD2. Looked up from germline, CDR1 is MNHNS and CDR2 is SASEGT. This CDR3 is built from 16 residues. V trimming: 1 base; J trimming: 6 bases; junction bases outside the gene matches: 8. DNA of the CDR3: TGTGCCAGCAGTGAAGAGGCTAGCGGGAGGCTCCGCGAGCAGTACTTC. Its translation: CASSEEASGRLREQYF.

The V call is TRBV18, the J call TRBJ1-1; D ambiguous. Germline CDR1 KGHSH, CDR2 LQKENI. This CDR3 has 14 residues. The V end lost 6 bases, the J end lost 1 base, and 12 bases lay between the germline ends. For the CDR3, the DNA is TGTGCCAGCTCGCCGGGTCCGGGGAACACTGAAGCTTTCTTT. Translation: CASSPGPGNTEAFF.

The gene calls are TRBV9 and TRBJ1-1, with a possible D match to TRBD1 (6 bases). Looked up from germline, CDR1 is SGDLS and CDR2 is YYNGEE. The CDR3 spans 14 residues. V dropped 4 bases and J dropped 1 base, with 11 bases sitting between them. As DNA, the CDR3 is TGTGCCAGCAGCTCCGGCAGGGGGAACACTGAAGCTTTCTTT. It yields the protein CASSSGRGNTEAFF.

V is TRBV19 and J is TRBJ1-5; no clear D. The CDR3 is 15 amino acids. Trimming shortened V by 7 bases and J by 3 bases, and 16 bases separated the two germline ends. CDR1 and CDR2 from the germline V gene are LNHDA and SQIVND (reference sequence). CDR3: CASTPRVQINQPQHF. The CDR3 DNA follows: TGTGCCAGTACCCCCCGGGTTCAGATCAATCAGCCCCAGCATTTT. Using reference TRBV19 and TRBJ1-5 for the parts outside the CDR3, the full variable domain is DGGITQSPKYLFRKEGQNVTLSCEQNLNHDAMYWYRQDPGQGLRLIYYSQIVNDFQKGDIAEGYSVSREKKESFPLTVTSAQKNPTAFYLCASTPRVQINQPQHFGDGTRLSIL.

The chain has TRBV16 and TRBJ1-5, with TRBD1 as a possible D gene (5 bases). The CDR3 covers 14 residues. CDR1 and CDR2 (germline): KGHSY, FQNENV. With 0 bases removed from V and 4 bases from J, the gap between germline ends came to 7 bases. Written as DNA, the CDR3 is TGTGCCAGCAGCCAATCCGGGGGTAATCAGCCCCAGCATTTT. This sequence encodes CASSQSGGNQPQHF. Full variable domain (remainder filled in from reference TRBV16 and TRBJ1-5): GEEVAQTPKHLVRGEGQKAKLYCAPIKGHSYVFWYQQVLKNEFKFLISFQNENVFDETGMPKERFSAKCLPNSPCSLEIQATKLEDSAVYFCASSQSGGNQPQHFGDGTRLSIL.

J is TRBJ2-1 and V is TRBV2, with TRBD2 matching over 16 bases. From germline, CDR1 is SNHLY and CDR2 FYNNEI. The CDR3 runs 13 residues. V lost 8 bases and J lost 15; bases outside the gene matches: 7. The CDR3 is CASSGLAGGRGFF. The CDR3 DNA reads as TGTGCCAGCTCGGGACTAGCGGGAGGGCGCGGGTTCTTC.

The rearrangement joins TRBV19 to TRBJ2-7; TRBD1 agrees at 8 bases. Trimming cost V 4 bases and J 1 base; bases outside gene matches: 3. CDR3 size: 14 residues. Germline values: CDR1 LNHDA, CDR2 SQIVND (reference sequence). CDR3 nucleotides: TGTGCCAGTAGTACCCGGGACAGGTCCTACGAGCAGTACGTC. Protein product: CASSTRDRSYEQYV.

This sequence joins TRBV4-1 and TRBJ1-2, with TRBD1 matching 7 bases. The CDR3 extends over 14 amino acids. CDR1 and CDR2 from the germline V gene are MGHRA and YSYEKL. V lost 3 bases to trimming and J lost 5 bases; unmatched junction nucleotides: 6. CDR3 residues: CASSHPGTVYGYTF. The CDR3 DNA reads as TGCGCCAGCAGCCATCCCGGGACAGTTTATGGCTACACCTTC.

The chain links TRBV2 to TRBJ2-2; TRBD2 might be the D (6 bases). The CDR3 totals 15 residues. CDR1 is SNHLY, CDR2 FYNNEI, per germline. V dropped 6 bases and J dropped 7 bases, with 18 bases sitting between them. The CDR3 DNA reads as TGTGCCAGCAGCGGGAATGCGGGGCAAGGCGGGGAGCTGTTTTTT. Its protein is CASSGNAGQGGELFF.

This clone has a handful of counts. The V and J genes are TRBV6-2 or TRBV6-3 and TRBJ1-1; D gene uncertain. Trimming cost V 5 bases and J 4 bases, with 17 bases left between them. The CDR3 totals 15 residues. The germline V gene has CDR1 MNHEY and CDR2 SVGEGT. CDR3: CASSSGLYRGTEAFF. CDR3 DNA sequence: TGTGCCAGCAGTAGCGGACTTTACCGTGGCACTGAAGCTTTCTTT.

The chain carries TRBV7-2 and TRBJ1-3, with 9 bases matching TRBD1. From germline, CDR1 is SGHTA and CDR2 FQGNSA. V was pared by 6 bases and J by 8 bases, with 5 bases of the junction left unmatched. There are 13 residues in the CDR3. The CDR3 protein is CASSTGQGYTIYF. CDR3 bases: TGTGCCAGCAGTACGGGACAGGGATACACCATATATTTT.

The V gene is TRBV18, the J gene TRBJ2-7; 8 bases are shared with TRBD1. CDR3 length equals 17 residues. V was pared by 8 bases and J by 5 bases, with 20 bases of the junction left unmatched. Looked up from germline, CDR1 is KGHSH and CDR2 is LQKENI. CDR3 amino acids: CASTGRGAGQGGNEQYF. The CDR3 nucleotides read TGTGCCAGCACCGGTCGGGGTGCAGGACAGGGTGGAAACGAGCAGTACTTC.

This clone was seen only once. The chain combines TRBV27 with TRBJ1-5; no firm D call. Trimming cost V 3 bases and J 1 base, with 4 bases left between them. This CDR3 is 13 amino acids long. CDR1 is MNHEY, CDR2 SMNVEV, per germline (reference sequence). CDR3 nucleotide sequence: TGTGCCAGCAGTTTGGAGAGCAATCAGCCCCAGCATTTT. The encoded protein is CASSLESNQPQHF.

The chain is built from TRBV27 and TRBJ1-2, with 10 bases aligning to TRBD1. Germline V CDR1 and CDR2: MNHEY, SMNVEV (reference sequence). V was pared by 10 bases and J by 2 bases, with 7 bases of the junction left unmatched. This CDR3 comprises 14 residues. DNA for the CDR3: TGTGCCAACCACCGGGACAGGGGAAACTATGGCTACACCTTC. This gives the protein CANHRDRGNYGYTF.

The chain carries TRBV10-1 and TRBJ2-3; 9 nucleotides align to TRBD2. The CDR3 has 16 residues. The germline CDR1 and CDR2 sequences are WNHNN and SYGVQD (reference sequence). The junction had 11 bases not matched to a gene; V was cut back by 6 bases and J by 4 bases. The CDR3 reads CASSQLAGGGADTQYF. Written as DNA, the CDR3 is TGCGCCAGCAGCCAACTAGCGGGTGGAGGGGCAGATACGCAGTATTTT.

The chain joins TRBV5-1 to TRBJ1-5, with 8 bases matching TRBD1. CDR1 is SGHRS and CDR2 is YFSETQ in the germline V gene. The CDR3 is made up of 15 amino acids. The J segment lost 4 bases and the V segment lost 1 base, leaving 4 bases of the junction unmatched. The CDR3 spells CASSLSTGENQPQHF. The CDR3 DNA sequence: TGCGCCAGCAGCTTGTCGACAGGGGAAAATCAGCCCCAGCATTTT.

This clone occurred a few times. V usage is TRBV7-3 and J usage is TRBJ1-1, with 7 positions matching TRBD1. Losses at the gene ends were 5 bases for V and 11 bases for J; bases not matched to a gene: 8. Germline values: CDR1 SGHTA, CDR2 FQGTGA. The CDR3 sequence is 12 residues long. The CDR3 region has the DNA TGTGCCAGCAGCCCACAGGGGATGCCGGCTTTCTTT. Amino acids: CASSPQGMPAFF.

The chain joins TRBV29-1 to TRBJ1-1; TRBD1 is a possible D gene (6 bases). Germline V CDR1 and CDR2: SQVTM, ANQGSEA. This CDR3 contains 13 residues. V lost 1 base and J 5 bases, leaving 11 bases between the germline ends. This CDR3 reads CSVEGTEGTEAFF. As DNA, the CDR3 is TGCAGCGTTGAAGGGACAGAGGGAACTGAAGCTTTCTTT.

V usage is TRBV13 and J usage is TRBJ1-6; D not resolved. This CDR3 has 12 residues. The V end was cut by 2 bases, the J end by 8 bases, with 4 bases between. CDR1 is PRHDT and CDR2 is FYEKMQ in the germline V gene (reference sequence). This CDR3 reads CASSLRYSPLHF. The CDR3 nucleotides are TGTGCCAGCAGCTTACGGTATTCACCCCTCCACTTT.

Here the CDR3 reads CASSPTAGIYEQYF. The CDR3 coding sequence is TGTGCCAGTAGTCCCACCGCGGGGATCTACGAGCAGTACTTC. The J gene is TRBJ2-7, the V gene TRBV19; maybe TRBD2 (6 bases). CDR1 is LNHDA and CDR2 is SQIVND in the germline V gene (reference sequence). The V and J ends lost 5 bases and 3 bases respectively, with 14 bases between them. This CDR3 has 14 residues.

The rearrangement links TRBV30 to TRBJ2-7; TRBD1 matches 11 bases. The V and J ends lost 2 bases and 6 bases, in that order; junction bases with no gene match: 9. CDR1 is GTSNPN, CDR2 SVGIG, per germline (reference sequence). This CDR3 region has 15 residues. The CDR3 DNA follows: TGTGCCTGGAGTCACTTGGTGGGGACAGGGGGCGAGCAGTACTTC. It translates to CAWSHLVGTGGEQYF.

This chain connects TRBV19 to TRBJ2-7; D may be TRBD2 (6 bases). Germline V lookup: CDR1 LNHDA, CDR2 SQIVND (reference sequence). There are 14 residues in the CDR3. The germline V and J ends were trimmed by 7 bases and 4 bases, with 17 bases remaining between them. The CDR3 region has the DNA TGTGCCAGTAACCCCGCGGGGAGAATATACGAGCAGTACTTC. This translates into CASNPAGRIYEQYF.

V gene TRBV2 combines with J gene TRBJ1-5; D is ambiguous. The V gene lost 6 bases and the J gene lost 0 bases, with 6 bases spanning the gap. The CDR3 is made up of 13 amino acids. Germline V gene sequence: CDR1 SNHLY, CDR2 FYNNEI. The CDR3 nucleotides are TGTGCCAGCAGGTTTTATAGCAATCAGCCCCAGCATTTT. It translates to CASRFYSNQPQHF.

This chain joins TRBV11-2 and TRBJ2-7; D remains ambiguous. Per the germline V gene, CDR1 is SGHAT and CDR2 is FQNNGV. The CDR3 has 13 amino acids. V was clipped by 1 base and J by 4 bases, with 8 bases between them. The CDR3 DNA reads as TGTGCCAGCAGCTTAGGGGCAGATTACGAGCAGTACTTC. Residues: CASSLGADYEQYF.

V is TRBV6-5 and J is TRBJ2-7; the D gene is possibly TRBD2 (5 bases). The CDR3 runs 13 residues. Looked up from germline, CDR1 is MNHEY and CDR2 is SVGAGI. The germline V and J ends were trimmed by 7 bases and 6 bases, with 16 bases remaining between them. CDR3: CASKPGRTAEQYF. DNA for the CDR3: TGTGCCAGCAAGCCGGGAAGGACGGCCGAGCAGTACTTC.